This is a list of T cell receptor beta chains from one sample in a study of T cells in Graves' hyperthyroidism and ophthalmopathy. Each CDR3 protein is one row after TCRdb ran MiXCR on the multiplex PCR reads. The table records around 350,000 distinct CDR3 sequences, around 25% of them present only once. The sample consisted of blood. The receptors shown here come from a man aged 50-60 years with Graves' hyperthyroidism. Each CDR3 is given with its conserved first and last residue.

TRBJ2-3	TRBV18	CASSPLTLHSSTDTQYF
TRBJ2-7	TRBV6-2/TRBV6-3	CASSTHRGRASYEQYF
TRBJ2-7	TRBV24-1	CATSSLSEPYEQYF
TRBJ2-5	TRBV28	CASVGREETQYF
TRBJ2-5	TRBV27	CASSLIPGRGLETQYF
TRBJ2-7	TRBV7-9	CASSPRDLSSYEQYF
TRBJ1-5	TRBV5-1	CASSLDPGLQPQHF
TRBJ2-3	TRBV6-1	CASREDSGRHTDTQYF
TRBJ2-5	TRBV7-2	CASSLEGQGLETQYF
TRBJ2-7	TRBV5-1	CASSLDLAGGGDDEQYF
TRBJ1-1	TRBV7-8	CASSRPSQGAEAFF
TRBJ1-1	TRBV7-2	CASSPISTGNTEAFF
TRBJ2-7	TRBV12-3/TRBV12-4	CASSLADRGRWDEQYF
TRBJ2-1	TRBV20-1	CSASSGNAYNEQFF
TRBJ1-5	TRBV6-2/TRBV6-3	CASSYSGTAEDQPQHF
TRBJ2-2	TRBV11-2	CASERAGGVTGELFF
TRBJ2-7	TRBV29-1	CSVVQRSYEQYF
TRBJ2-2	TRBV5-1	CASSSTGNGELFF
TRBJ2-1	TRBV5-1	CASSLRWAGDYNEQFF
TRBJ1-2	TRBV28	CASSLSGTSYGYTF
TRBJ2-7	TRBV30	CAWILEVEQYF
TRBJ2-6	TRBV11-2	CASSAGDSGANVLTF